Listed below are T cell receptor beta chains from one sample, sequenced in a study of blood T cell repertoires in COVID-19. Some clones are missing from TCRdb's copy, which holds only in-frame ones; the method was immunoSEQ multiplex PCR. The table has about 150,000 clones, 75% to 95% seen once. The specimen sequenced was peripheral blood. The receptors were gathered from a man aged 50-60 years with acute or convalescent COVID-19. CDR3s include the opening cysteine and the closing phenylalanine or tryptophan.

j_call: TRBJ1-6
cdr3_length: 15
v_call: TRBV5-4
cdr3_aa: CASSRFGTVNSPLHF

j_call: TRBJ1-1
cdr3_length: 15
v_call: TRBV6-5
cdr3_aa: CASSYGGTRNTEAFF

j_call: TRBJ2-5
cdr3_length: 15
v_call: TRBV5-1
cdr3_aa: CASSLGQGYQETQYF

j_call: TRBJ2-7
cdr3_length: 13
v_call: TRBV3-1/TRBV3-2
cdr3_aa: CATLGDGAKEQYF

j_call: TRBJ2-7
cdr3_length: 13
v_call: TRBV27
cdr3_aa: CASSFLGGDEQYF

j_call: TRBJ1-5
cdr3_length: 13
v_call: TRBV12-3/TRBV12-4
cdr3_aa: CASSEQVNQPQHF

j_call: TRBJ2-5
cdr3_length: 14
v_call: TRBV29-1
cdr3_aa: CSGHRGFGQETQYF

j_call: TRBJ1-5
cdr3_length: 15
v_call: TRBV7-9
cdr3_aa: CASSLQVTLHQPQHF

j_call: TRBJ1-1
cdr3_length: 15
v_call: TRBV28
cdr3_aa: CASSLGGQGGTEAFF

j_call: TRBJ1-5
cdr3_length: 16
v_call: TRBV19
cdr3_aa: CASSIFGTGTDQPQHF

j_call: TRBJ1-2
cdr3_length: 14
v_call: TRBV7-2
cdr3_aa: CASTPRDRVDGYTF

j_call: TRBJ1-5
cdr3_length: 16
v_call: TRBV18
cdr3_aa: CASSPGTGYSNQPQHF

j_call: TRBJ1-5
cdr3_length: 14
v_call: TRBV5-1
cdr3_aa: CASSQGDRAAPQHF

j_call: TRBJ1-1
cdr3_length: 16
v_call: TRBV11-2
cdr3_aa: CASSLVMGQPNTEAFF

j_call: TRBJ2-2
cdr3_length: 14
v_call: TRBV18
cdr3_aa: CASSPGQDTGELFF

j_call: TRBJ2-1
cdr3_length: 15
v_call: TRBV24-1
cdr3_aa: CATSDPARGANEQFF

j_call: TRBJ1-3
cdr3_length: 15
v_call: TRBV5-6
cdr3_aa: CASSPTVSLGNTIYF

j_call: TRBJ1-2
cdr3_length: 14
v_call: TRBV5-5
cdr3_aa: CASSLGGTRDGYTF

j_call: TRBJ2-7
cdr3_length: 13
v_call: TRBV12-3/TRBV12-4
cdr3_aa: CASSLAGLYEQYF

j_call: TRBJ1-6
cdr3_length: 14
v_call: TRBV7-9
cdr3_aa: CASSARDRRSPLHF

j_call: TRBJ2-1
cdr3_length: 13
v_call: TRBV15
cdr3_aa: CATRSDSYNEQFF